This T cell receptor beta chain originates from a study of T cells in localized non-small cell lung cancer. The method was immunoSEQ multiplex PCR; TCRdb's version includes in-frame clones alone and lacks a portion of them. The sample lists 65,000 to 95,000 clones; 80% were seen once. The CDR3 covers 13 residues. V lost 7 bases to trimming and J lost 3 bases; unmatched junction nucleotides: 4. Germline CDR1 LNHDA, CDR2 SQIVND (reference sequence). The origin of this receptor is a man aged 40-75 years with stage II squamous cell lung carcinoma. The sequencing used PBMCs, collected before any cancer treatment. The chain is built from TRBV19 and TRBJ1-1; the match to TRBD1 covers 8 bases. DNA for the CDR3: TGTGCCAGTACGGACAGGGCGGACACTGAAGCTTTCTTT. This translates into CASTDRADTEAFF.